This TCR beta chain was profiled in a study of blood T cell repertoires in COVID-19. Assay: immunoSEQ multiplex PCR; the TCRdb copy retains only in-frame clones and omits some. Of about 180,000 clones listed, 89% are singletons. Germline-derived CDR1 and CDR2 are MRHNA and SNTAGT. CDR3 size: 15 residues. V lost 10 bases to trimming and J lost 3 bases, with 22 bases between them. Sequencing input: PBMCs or T cells enriched from blood (not recorded which). V and J are TRBV6-4 and TRBJ2-7; D possibly corresponds to TRBD2 (6 bases). This TCR was recovered from a woman aged 40 to 50 with acute COVID-19. DNA for the CDR3: TGTGCCACCCCCCGGGCGGGCGGGGCTATCTACGAGCAGTACTTC. Translation: CATPRAGGAIYEQYF.